This T cell receptor (beta chain) was obtained from a study of T cells in Graves' hyperthyroidism and ophthalmopathy. The wider study: Any treatment followed the collection of peripheral blood at initial diagnosis.

TCR beta CDR3 region amplification was performed from RNA transcripts. An initial round of RT-PCR targeting the TCR CDR3 relied on the HTBI primer set. Using its own MiXCR run on the multiplex PCR reads, TCRdb lists one record per CDR3 protein. The data show 640,000 or so distinct CDR3 sequences, around 15% seen once. CDR3 length: 15 amino acids. CDR1 and CDR2 (germline): SNHLY, FYNNEI. The V end lost 7 bases, the J end lost 0 bases, and 13 bases lay between the germline ends. The study, taken as a whole, reports: Among clonotypes expanded in thyroid above 0.001, most were also found in blood. The model identified upcoming ophthalmopathy a median approximately 6.5 months ahead of onset.

Among ophthalmopathy patients, the Clinical Activity Score reached at least 3, the NOSPECS grade reached at least 4, and duration remained under 3 months. In its sample, this clonotype was seen many times. Antigen unknown. The receptor comes from a middle-aged woman with Graves' ophthalmopathy. V gene TRBV2 combines with J gene TRBJ1-3; unclear D gene. Sample: blood. CDR3 bases: TGTGCCAGCACCAGAACGGCCAGCTCTGGAAACACCATATATTTT. Protein: CASTRTASSGNTIYF.